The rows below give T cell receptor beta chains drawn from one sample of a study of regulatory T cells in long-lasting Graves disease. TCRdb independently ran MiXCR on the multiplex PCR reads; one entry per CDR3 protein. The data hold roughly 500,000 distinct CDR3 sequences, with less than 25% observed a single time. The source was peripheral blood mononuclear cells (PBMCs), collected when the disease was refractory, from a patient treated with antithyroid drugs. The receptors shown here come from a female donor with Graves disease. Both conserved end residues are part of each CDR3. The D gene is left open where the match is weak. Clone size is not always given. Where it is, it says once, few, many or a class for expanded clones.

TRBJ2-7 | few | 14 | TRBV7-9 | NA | CASSHSWLEGEQYF | TGTGCCAGCAGCCACTCGTGGTTGGAGGGCGAGCAGTACTTC
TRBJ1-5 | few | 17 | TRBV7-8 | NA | CASSLEGRGHLNQPQHF | TGTGCCAGCAGCTTAGAGGGAAGGGGACACCTCAATCAGCCCCAGCATTTT
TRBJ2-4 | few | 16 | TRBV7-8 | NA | CASSLDRGGPQNIQYF | TGTGCCAGCAGCTTAGATAGGGGCGGGCCGCAAAACATTCAGTACTTC
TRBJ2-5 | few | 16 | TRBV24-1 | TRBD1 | CATSDLPTGGLETQYF | TGTGCCACCAGTGATTTGCCGACAGGGGGCTTAGAGACCCAGTACTTC
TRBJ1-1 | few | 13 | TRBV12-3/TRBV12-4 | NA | CASSLTAETEAFF | TGTGCCAGCAGCCTGACCGCCGAGACTGAAGCTTTCTTT
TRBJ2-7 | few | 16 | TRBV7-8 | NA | CASSRTAGSTGYEQYF | TGTGCCAGCAGCCGGACCGCGGGATCCACCGGCTACGAGCAGTACTTC
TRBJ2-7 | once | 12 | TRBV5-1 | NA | CASGGSGYEQYF | TGCGCCAGCGGGGGTAGCGGCTACGAGCAGTACTTC
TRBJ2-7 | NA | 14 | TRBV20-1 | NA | CSARDRGRAYEQYF | TGCAGTGCTAGAGATAGGGGACGAGCCTACGAGCAGTACTTC
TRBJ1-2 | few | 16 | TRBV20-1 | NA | CSARSAGRMLNYGYTF | TGCAGTGCTAGGAGCGCAGGACGGATGCTTAACTATGGCTACACCTTC
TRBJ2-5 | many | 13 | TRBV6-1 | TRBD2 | CAIGTSVFLDQYF | TGTGCCATAGGGACTAGCGTATTTCTGGACCAGTACTTC
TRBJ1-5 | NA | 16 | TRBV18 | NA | CASSATEGNSNQPQHF | TGTGCCAGCTCAGCGACGGAAGGGAATAGCAATCAGCCCCAGCATTTT
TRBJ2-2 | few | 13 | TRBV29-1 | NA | CSAEGQGTGELFF | TGCAGCGCCGAAGGGCAGGGCACCGGGGAGCTGTTTTTT
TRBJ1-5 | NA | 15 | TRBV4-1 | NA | CASSQDFQLNQPQHF | TGCGCCAGCAGCCAAGATTTCCAGCTTAATCAGCCCCAGCATTTT
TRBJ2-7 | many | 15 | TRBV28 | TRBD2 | CASSLASGRAFEQYF | TGTGCCAGCAGTTTAGCTAGCGGGAGGGCCTTCGAGCAGTACTTC
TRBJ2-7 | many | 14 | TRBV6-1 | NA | CASSEWDGPYEQYF | TGTGCCAGCAGTGAATGGGACGGGCCCTACGAGCAGTACTTC
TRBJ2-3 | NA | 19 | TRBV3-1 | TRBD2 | CASSQDLGGGRAGADTQYF | TGTGCCAGCAGCCAAGATCTTGGCGGCGGGAGGGCCGGAGCAGATACGCAGTATTTT
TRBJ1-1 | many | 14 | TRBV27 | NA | CASYPRGTRVEAFF | TGTGCCAGCTATCCAAGGGGAACCCGCGTTGAAGCTTTCTTT
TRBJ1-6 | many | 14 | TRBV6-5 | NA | CASSYSSISSPLHF | TGTGCCAGCAGTTACTCGAGTATATCCTCACCCCTCCACTTT
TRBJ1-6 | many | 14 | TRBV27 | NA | CASSWEVLGSPLHF | TGTGCCAGCAGTTGGGAGGTGCTGGGTTCACCCCTCCACTTT
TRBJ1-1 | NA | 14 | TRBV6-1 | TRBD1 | CASSDVLDRTEAFF | TGTGCCAGCAGTGACGTATTGGACAGGACTGAAGCTTTCTTT
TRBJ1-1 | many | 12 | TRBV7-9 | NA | CASSHSMTEAFF | TGTGCCAGCAGCCATAGTATGACTGAAGCTTTCTTT
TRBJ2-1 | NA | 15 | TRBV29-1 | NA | CSVPFGGGRYNEQFF | TGCAGCGTTCCCTTTGGGGGAGGCCGCTACAATGAGCAGTTCTTC
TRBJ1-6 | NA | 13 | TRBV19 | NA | CASSPPGDSPLHF | TGTGCCAGTAGTCCTCCGGGGGATTCACCCCTCCACTTT
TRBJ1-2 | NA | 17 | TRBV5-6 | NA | CASSPPGAAGANYGYTF | TGTGCCAGCAGCCCTCCCGGGGCAGCAGGGGCTAACTATGGCTACACCTTC
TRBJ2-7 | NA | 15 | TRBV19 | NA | CASSIWGAHSYEQYF | TGTGCCAGTAGTATTTGGGGGGCCCACTCCTACGAGCAGTACTTC
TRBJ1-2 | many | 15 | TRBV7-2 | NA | CASSLSSRNTYGYTF | TGTGCCAGCAGCTTATCCTCACGGAATACCTATGGCTACACCTTC
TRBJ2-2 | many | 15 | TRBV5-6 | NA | CASSSGFLLTGELFF | TGTGCCAGCAGCTCAGGGTTTTTACTCACCGGGGAGCTGTTTTTT
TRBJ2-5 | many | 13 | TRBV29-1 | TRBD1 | CSVSGTGGETQYF | TGCAGCGTATCCGGGACAGGGGGAGAGACCCAGTACTTC
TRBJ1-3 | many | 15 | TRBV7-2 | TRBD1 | CASGNWDRGGNTIYF | TGTGCCAGCGGAAATTGGGACAGGGGCGGAAACACCATATATTTT